These 9 T cell receptor beta chains were sequenced from one sample in a study of blood T cells in healthy people across ages. It was with a sample-barcoded 5' primer and a J-beta primer mix that a second PCR of about 7 to 12 cycles was run. TCRdb recomputed calls from the 5' RACE reads with MiXCR, one row per CDR3 protein. There are 800,000 or so distinct CDR3 sequences in the sample; more than 20% occur only once, and under 4.5% lies in the top ten. These data were also filed under a second study, of T cells of mothers and their children.

The sequenced material came from blood. Every receptor here comes from a boy younger than 18 in good health.

This sequence joins TRBV24-1 and TRBJ2-3, with D possibly matching TRBD2 (7 bases). This CDR3 region has 18 residues. V shed 0 bases and J shed 2 bases, with 17 bases lying between them. The V gene's germline CDR1 is KGHDR and CDR2 SFDVKD. CDR3 region: CATSDLEVVAGATDTQYF. CDR3 bases: TGTGCCACCAGTGATTTGGAAGTAGTCGCGGGGGCCACAGATACGCAGTATTTT.

In this sample, this clonotype turned up a few times. The V call is TRBV3-1, the J call TRBJ2-3; D not certain. The germline V gene encodes CDR1 LGHDT and CDR2 YNNKEL (reference sequence). V was pared by 0 bases and J by 8 bases, with 12 bases between. This CDR3 is built from 14 residues. CDR3 coding DNA: TGTGCCAGCAGCCAAGAGGCCGCGCGTGCTACGCAGTATTTT. This encodes CASSQEAARATQYF.

This clonotype was found a few times. CDR3 region: CASSFSRASPLHF. The CDR3 region has the DNA TGTGCCAGCAGTTTTTCCAGGGCTTCACCCCTCCACTTT. V usage is TRBV28 and J usage is TRBJ1-6, with a tentative D call TRBD1 (5 bases). Germline V CDR1 and CDR2: MDHEN, SYDVKM. V was pared by 3 bases and J by 9 bases, with 9 bases between. CDR3 length equals 13 residues.

This clonotype was seen a few times. The chain recombines TRBV5-1 with TRBJ2-2; D not certain. Germline assignment: CDR1 SGHRS and CDR2 YFSETQ. The CDR3 contains 13 residues. V lost 5 bases to trimming and J lost 4 bases, with 9 bases between them. CDR3 DNA sequence: TGCGCCAGCAGTAAGAGCCCCACCGGGGAGCTGTTTTTT. Protein sequence: CASSKSPTGELFF.

This clonotype turned up a few times. The chain joins TRBV6-6 to TRBJ1-5; maybe TRBD1 (5 bases). The CDR3 extends over 15 amino acids. Germline CDR1 is MNHNY and CDR2 is SVGAGI (reference sequence). Trimming took off 2 bases at V and 7 bases at J, with 15 bases between the two ends. The CDR3 sequence: CASSYDLGGIQPQHF. CDR3 coding DNA: TGTGCCAGCAGTTACGATTTGGGGGGGATACAGCCCCAGCATTTT.

This chain connects TRBV20-1 to TRBJ2-3, with 10 bases fitting TRBD2. This CDR3 has 21 residues. CDR1 DFQATT and CDR2 SNEGSKA come from the germline V gene (reference sequence). Losses at the gene ends were 6 bases for V and 1 base for J; bases not matched to a gene: 25. The CDR3 protein is CSAPKEIPGLAGVFGTDTQYF. The CDR3 nucleotides read TGCAGTGCGCCGAAGGAAATTCCTGGCCTAGCGGGAGTATTTGGCACAGATACGCAGTATTTT.

V usage is TRBV12-3 or TRBV12-4 and J usage is TRBJ2-1; 10 bases line up with TRBD2. Trimming removed 5 bases from V and 5 bases from J; junction bases left unmatched: 12. This CDR3 is built from 17 residues. The CDR3, as DNA: TGTGCCAGCAGTCGCTGGGGGAGCGGGGGGGCAAACAATGAGCAGTTCTTC. Translation: CASSRWGSGGANNEQFF.

V gene TRBV5-1 combines with J gene TRBJ2-5; D may be TRBD1 (5 bases). The J call may be wrong; the DNA end is better matched by TRBJ2-7. CDR1 and CDR2 from the germline V gene are SGHRS and YFSETQ. The CDR3 is 12 residues long. CDR3 nucleotides: TGCGCCAGCAGCTTTGACCAGGGCGAGCAGTACTTC. It specifies CASSFDQGEQYF.

This clonotype was detected ten times or more. The V and J genes are TRBV27 and TRBJ2-3; D not certain. Germline V gives CDR1 MNHEY, CDR2 SMNVEV (reference sequence). The germline V and J ends were trimmed by 4 bases and 2 bases, with 7 bases remaining between them. The CDR3 extends over 13 amino acids. The DNA of the CDR3 is TGTGCCAGCAGTTCCGGCATCACAGATACGCAGTATTTT. Its protein product is CASSSGITDTQYF.